The count of the clone carrying this T cell receptor beta chain is one. This sample is drawn from a study of T cell changes during pregnancy in multiple sclerosis. Germline V gene data show CDR1 as MNHEY and CDR2 as SVGAGI. Between the trimmed V and J ends, which lost 3 bases and 7 bases, there was a span of 9 bases. The CDR3 is made up of 13 amino acids. The repertoire was sequenced with immunoSEQ multiplex PCR; TCRdb's copy has only in-frame clones and lacks some. The table shows 50,000 to 65,000 clones, with approximately 96% occurring only once. The sequencing used CD8+ T cells from peripheral blood mononuclear cells, collected after pregnancy. This rearrangement joins TRBV6-5 to TRBJ2-2; D uncertain. The origin of this receptor is a female donor with multiple sclerosis, enrolled in a pregnancy study. The CDR3 DNA is TGTGCCAGCAGTTATAGTTCGGGCGGGGAGCTGTTTTTT. Translated: CASSYSSGGELFF.